The clone carrying this T cell receptor (beta chain) was observed a handful of times. Antigen unknown. A clone one base away is much larger, so this may be a read error. CDR3 length equals 14 residues. Trimming removed 1 base from V and 5 bases from J, with 12 bases in between. CDR1 is SGHDN, CDR2 FVKESK, per germline. PBMCs, at least 7 million per sample, were isolated. Total RNA was isolated from each sample in quantities of at least 5.5 micrograms. The entry originates in a study of blood T cells in healthy people across ages. Study-wide results and caveats: Possibly confounding the expanded clonotype changes was the fact that donor CMV status was unknown.

Using a J-beta primer mix together with a sample-barcoded 5' primer, a second PCR was run for roughly 7 to 12 cycles. TCRdb ran MiXCR on the 5' RACE reads and lists one entry per CDR3 protein. This sample has about 650,000 distinct CDR3 sequences, with about 32% found just once. The clonotype was recovered from a woman older than 75 in good health. Sequencing used blood. The genes are TRBV14 and TRBJ2-7; tentative D call: TRBD1 (5 bases). The CDR3 DNA reads as TGTGCCAGCAGCCAAGCAGGGAACTGGGACGAGCAGTACTTC. This codes for CASSQAGNWDEQYF.